The T cell receptor beta chain described here comes from a study of shared clonotypes between healthy human individuals. Study-wide results and limits: About 5% of naive CD4 clonotypes were shared across a few donors.

Profiling relied on immunoSEQ multiplex PCR, and the TCRdb table lists in-frame clones only, not all of them. The data contain roughly 850,000 clones, just over 95% of them singletons. Naive CD8 populations comprised CD45RO-negative cells positively selected for CCR7, excluding terminally differentiated effector memory CD45RA+ cells. On this clone: Antigen unknown.

The CDR3 extends over 11 amino acids. V was trimmed by 6 bases and J by 6 bases, leaving 9 bases between them. Germline V gene lookup returns CDR1 DFQATT and CDR2 SNEGSKA (reference sequence). This sequence was found in a man in his thirties or forties in good health. Material for sequencing was naive CD8+ T cells sorted from blood. The V and J genes are TRBV20-1 and TRBJ2-1; tentative D call: TRBD1 (5 bases). The CDR3 coding sequence is TGCAGTGCCGATAGGGGCAATGAGCAGTTCTTC. It specifies CSADRGNEQFF.